Listed here are 7 T cell receptor beta chains from one sample, sequenced in a study of tumor-infiltrating lymphocytes in oesophageal squamous cell carcinoma (dated by TCRdb to the mid-2010s). Preparation of the library involved PCR. The sequencing machine was an Illumina HiSeq 2000. TCRdb took the public reads, trimmed them with fastp at Q25, ran MiXCR for clone calling and kept in-frame beta chains. Each entry is one CDR3 protein sequence, shown with its most common DNA and genes. Here the sample has about 20,000 distinct CDR3 sequences; 39% occur a single time. The ten largest clones represent roughly a fifth of the sample. The sequencing sample was made of esophageal tumor tissue. Receptors were obtained from a male donor with esophageal squamous cell carcinoma.

This clonotype was detected many times. The chain couples TRBV4-1 to TRBJ2-5; D gene unclear. V lost 1 base, J lost 5 bases, and 17 bases lay in between. Looked up from germline, CDR1 is MGHRA and CDR2 is YSYEKL. There are 16 residues in the CDR3. The chain's CDR3 is CASSQGGTSYGETQYF. The DNA for the CDR3 is TGCGCCAGCAGCCAAGGGGGAACATCATATGGGGAGACCCAGTACTTC.

Turning to this clonotype: A read error is possible here, since a much larger clone lies one base away. The chain uses TRBV5-5 and TRBJ2-1, with a weak D call TRBD2 (6 bases). This CDR3 is 16 amino acids long. Trimming pared 4 bases from V and 10 bases from J, leaving 24 bases between. Per germline, CDR1 SGHKS and CDR2 YYEKEE (reference sequence). The CDR3 protein is CASSHGPGRGLNEQFF. CDR3 nucleotides: TGTGCCAGCAGCCACGGCCCGGGACGGGGACTCAACGAGCAGTTCTTC. Full variable domain (missing parts from reference TRBV5-5 and TRBJ2-1): DAGVTQSPTHLIKTRGQQVTLRCSPISGHKSVSWYQQVLGQGPQFIFQYYEKEERGRGNFPDRFSARQFPNYSSELNVNALLLGDSALYLCASSHGPGRGLNEQFFGPGTRLTVL.

This chain connects TRBV7-2 to TRBJ2-5; D is possibly TRBD2 (6 bases). Germline V gives CDR1 SGHTA, CDR2 FQGNSA. The CDR3 contains 15 residues. Between the trimmed V and J ends, which lost 2 bases and 5 bases, there was a span of 15 bases. CDR3 protein: CASSLWEVSQETQYF. The DNA for the CDR3 is TGTGCCAGCAGCTTATGGGAGGTCAGCCAGGAGACCCAGTACTTC.

This chain connects TRBV5-6 to TRBJ2-5, with D possibly being TRBD2 (7 bases). The germline V gene encodes CDR1 SGHDT and CDR2 YYEEEE. V was shortened by 1 base and J by 2 bases, with 12 bases between the two germline ends. CDR3 size: 15 residues. CDR3: CASSLRGGKQETQYF. The CDR3 coding sequence is TGTGCCAGCAGCTTGCGCGGGGGCAAACAAGAGACCCAGTACTTC.

This clonotype was seen more than once but under ten times. This may stem from a read error, because a much larger clone lies one nucleotide away. The chain links TRBV24-1 to TRBJ2-1; tentatively, D is TRBD1 or TRBD2 (5 bases each). The germline gives CDR1 KGHDR, CDR2 SFDVKD. The CDR3 consists of 15 residues. Between the trimmed V and J ends, which lost 3 bases and 10 bases, there was a span of 18 bases. The CDR3 spells CATSDMGEWTYEQFF. In DNA form, the CDR3 reads TGTGCCACCAGTGATATGGGGGAGTGGACCTACGAGCAGTTCTTC.

The V call is TRBV7-6, the J call TRBJ2-4; a possible D gene is TRBD1 (6 bases). The DNA end is a closer match to TRBJ2-1, so the J assignment may be wrong. This CDR3 contains 14 residues. Germline CDR1 SGHVS, CDR2 FNYEAQ. CDR3 nucleotides: TGTGCCAGCAGCCACCGGGACACCCTCGCCGAGCAGTTCTTC. Protein: CASSHRDTLAEQFF.

By sample fraction, this clonotype is medium-sized. V and J are TRBV7-9 and TRBJ2-3; TRBD2 matches 14 bases. Germline V gives CDR1 SEHNR, CDR2 FQNEAQ (reference sequence). Trimming took 4 bases from V and 5 from J; bases not matched to a gene: 11. The CDR3 sequence is 18 residues long. The CDR3 reads CASSSTSTSGGVIDTQYF. CDR3 bases: TGTGCCAGCAGCTCAACGTCGACTAGCGGGGGGGTTATAGATACGCAGTATTTT.